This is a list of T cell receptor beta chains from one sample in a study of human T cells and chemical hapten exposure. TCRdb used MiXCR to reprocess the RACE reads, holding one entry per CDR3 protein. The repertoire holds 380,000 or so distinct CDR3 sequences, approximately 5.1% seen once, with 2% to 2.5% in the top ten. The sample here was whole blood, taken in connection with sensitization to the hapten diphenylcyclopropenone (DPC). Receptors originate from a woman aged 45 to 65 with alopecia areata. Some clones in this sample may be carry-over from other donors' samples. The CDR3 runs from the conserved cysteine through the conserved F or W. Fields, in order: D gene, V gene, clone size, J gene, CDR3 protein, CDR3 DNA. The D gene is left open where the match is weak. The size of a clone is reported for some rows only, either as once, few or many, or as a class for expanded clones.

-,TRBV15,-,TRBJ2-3,CATSRTGGAGREPTDTQYF,TGTGCCACCAGCAGGACGGGTGGGGCCGGACGGGAACCCACAGATACGCAGTATTTT
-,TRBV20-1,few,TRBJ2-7,CSASISREGEQYF,TGCAGTGCTAGTATCTCGCGGGAAGGCGAGCAGTACTTC
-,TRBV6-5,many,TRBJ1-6,CASTRDRRNSPLHF,TGTGCCAGCACCCGGGACCGTCGGAATTCACCCCTCCACTTT
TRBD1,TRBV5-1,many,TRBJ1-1,CASRDRGILGAEAFF,TGCGCCAGCAGGGACAGGGGGATCCTGGGCGCTGAAGCTTTCTTT
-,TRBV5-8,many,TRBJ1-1,CASSLLLSEAFF,TGTGCCAGCAGCTTGTTATTGAGTGAAGCTTTCTTT
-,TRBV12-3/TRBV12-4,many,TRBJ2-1,CASTLKGHREQFF,TGTGCCAGCACCTTGAAGGGACATCGAGAGCAGTTCTTC
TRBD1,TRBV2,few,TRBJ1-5,CASREGQGDLFGNQPQHF,TGTGCCAGCAGGGAAGGACAGGGGGATTTGTTCGGCAATCAGCCCCAGCATTTT
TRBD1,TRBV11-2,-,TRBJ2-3,CASSLAYGTGVTDTQYF,TGTGCCAGCAGCTTAGCCTATGGGACAGGGGTGACAGATACGCAGTATTTT
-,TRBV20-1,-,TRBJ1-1,CSAVQGTTRTEAFF,TGCAGTGCCGTACAGGGTACCACGCGGACTGAAGCTTTCTTT
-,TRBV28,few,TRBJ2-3,CASRPGADTQYF,TGTGCCAGCAGACCCGGCGCAGATACGCAGTATTTT
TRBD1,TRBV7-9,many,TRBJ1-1,CASSSDTGGTEAFF,TGTGCCAGCAGCTCCGACACAGGGGGGACTGAAGCTTTCTTT
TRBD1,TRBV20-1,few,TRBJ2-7,CSASLRGRGEQYF,TGCAGTGCTAGTCTCAGGGGGCGCGGCGAGCAGTACTTC
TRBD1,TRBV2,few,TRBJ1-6,CASTREGQGAPLHF,TGTGCCAGCACCCGAGAAGGACAGGGGGCACCCCTCCACTTT
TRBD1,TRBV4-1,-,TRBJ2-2,CASSQWTGTTGELFF,TGCGCCAGCAGCCAATGGACAGGGACCACCGGGGAGCTGTTTTTT
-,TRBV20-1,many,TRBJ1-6,CSASPDGERSPLHF,TGCAGTGCTAGCCCTGATGGGGAAAGATCACCCCTCCACTTT
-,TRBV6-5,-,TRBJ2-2,CASSSQGSGELFF,TGTGCCAGCAGTTCCCAGGGGTCCGGGGAGCTGTTTTTT
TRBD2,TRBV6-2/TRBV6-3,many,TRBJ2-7,CASSEPSGSYEQYF,TGTGCCAGCAGTGAACCCAGCGGGAGCTACGAGCAGTACTTC
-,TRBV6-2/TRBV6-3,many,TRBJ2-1,CASSYSREQFF,TGTGCCAGCAGTTACAGCCGGGAGCAGTTCTTC
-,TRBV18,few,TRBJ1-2,CASSSGQEGYGYTF,TGTGCCAGCTCATCGGGACAAGAGGGATATGGCTACACCTTC
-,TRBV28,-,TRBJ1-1,CASSPAQGNTEAFF,TGTGCCAGCAGCCCTGCCCAGGGGAACACTGAAGCTTTCTTT
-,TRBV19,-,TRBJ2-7,CASSIEQGYEQYF,TGTGCCAGTAGTATAGAACAGGGATACGAGCAGTACTTC
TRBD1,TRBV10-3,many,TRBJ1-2,CAISPPGQGQSGYTF,TGTGCCATCAGTCCCCCGGGACAGGGTCAGTCGGGCTACACCTTC
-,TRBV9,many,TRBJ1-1,CASSVDPDTEAFF,TGTGCCAGCAGCGTAGATCCCGACACTGAAGCTTTCTTT
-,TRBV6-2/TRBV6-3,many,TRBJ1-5,CASSLSPQPQHF,TGTGCCAGCAGTCTCTCCCCTCAGCCCCAGCATTTT
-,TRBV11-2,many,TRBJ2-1,CASSAQEGHNEQFF,TGTGCCAGCAGCGCTCAGGAGGGCCACAATGAGCAGTTCTTC
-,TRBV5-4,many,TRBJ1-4,CASSLGVSGLNEKLFF,TGTGCCAGCAGCTTGGGGGTTTCGGGCCTTAATGAAAAACTGTTTTTT
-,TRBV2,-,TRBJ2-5,CASRDRQGYF,TGTGCCAGCAGAGATAGGCAGGGGTACTTC
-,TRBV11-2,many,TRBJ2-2,CASSLVVPGELFF,TGTGCCAGCAGCTTAGTGGTCCCCGGGGAGCTGTTTTTT
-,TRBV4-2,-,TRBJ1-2,CASSQVRDAGYGYTF,TGTGCCAGCAGCCAAGTAAGGGACGCCGGCTATGGCTACACCTTC
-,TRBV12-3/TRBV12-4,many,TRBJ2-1,CASSFSSEQFF,TGTGCCAGCAGTTTTAGCAGTGAGCAGTTCTTC
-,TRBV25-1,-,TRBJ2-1,CASSEYTRNEQFF,TGTGCCAGCAGTGAATATACCAGGAATGAGCAGTTCTTC
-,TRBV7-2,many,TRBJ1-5,CASSLVGQPQHF,TGTGCCAGCAGTTTAGTAGGTCAGCCCCAGCATTTT
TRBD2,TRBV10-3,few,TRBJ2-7,CAISPSGGTYEQYF,TGTGCCATCAGCCCTAGCGGGGGTACCTACGAGCAGTACTTC
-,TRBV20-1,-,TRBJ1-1,CSVSQALNTEAFF,TGCAGTGTCTCACAAGCCCTGAACACTGAAGCTTTCTTT
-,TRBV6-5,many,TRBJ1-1,CASSYSRTFNTEAFF,TGTGCCAGCAGTTACTCGAGGACATTCAACACTGAAGCTTTCTTT
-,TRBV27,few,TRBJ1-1,CASMGHGAFF,TGTGCCAGCATGGGACACGGGGCTTTCTTT
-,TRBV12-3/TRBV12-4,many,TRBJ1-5,CASSQGFSQPQHF,TGTGCCAGCAGTCAGGGGTTTTCTCAGCCCCAGCATTTT
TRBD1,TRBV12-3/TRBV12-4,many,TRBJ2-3,CASKRGPDTQYF,TGTGCCAGCAAAAGGGGGCCAGATACGCAGTATTTT
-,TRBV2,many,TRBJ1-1,CASKAGEDTEAFF,TGTGCCAGCAAGGCGGGAGAAGACACTGAAGCTTTCTTT
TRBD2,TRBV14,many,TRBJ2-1,CASSQIVGTSGSTGQFF,TGTGCCAGCAGCCAAATTGTCGGGACTAGCGGGTCTACAGGGCAGTTCTTC
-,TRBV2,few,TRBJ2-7,CASSGVGGRTQKATYYEQYF,TGTGCCAGCAGTGGCGTGGGGGGGCGTACTCAAAAAGCGACTTACTACGAGCAGTACTTC
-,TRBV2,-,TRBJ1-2,CAMQTEYGYTF,TGTGCCATGCAGACGGAATATGGCTACACCTTC
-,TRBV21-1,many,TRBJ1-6,CASSKLPRGSERTDSPLHF,TGTGCCAGCAGCAAACTCCCGAGGGGGTCAGAAAGGACGGATTCACCCCTCCACTTT
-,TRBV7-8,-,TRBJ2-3,CASSWQTGISTDTQYF,TGTGCCAGCAGCTGGCAGACGGGAATTAGCACAGATACGCAGTATTTT
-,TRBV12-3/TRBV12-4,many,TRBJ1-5,CASSPVDSNQPQHF,TGTGCCAGCAGTCCCGTCGATAGCAATCAGCCCCAGCATTTT
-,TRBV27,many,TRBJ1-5,CASSLWALGRDQPQHF,TGTGCCAGCAGTTTATGGGCTCTCGGAAGGGATCAGCCCCAGCATTTT
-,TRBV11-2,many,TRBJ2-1,CASSFEAGYNEQFF,TGTGCCAGCAGCTTCGAGGCGGGGTACAATGAGCAGTTCTTC
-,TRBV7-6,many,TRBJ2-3,CASSSLDSTDTQYF,TGTGCCAGCAGCTCGCTTGACTCCACAGATACGCAGTATTTT
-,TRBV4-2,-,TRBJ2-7,CASSQDEGGYEQYF,TGTGCCAGCAGCCAAGATGAGGGAGGCTACGAGCAGTACTTC
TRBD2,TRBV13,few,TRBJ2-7,CASSGRTGLAGGEQYF,TGTGCCAGCAGCGGACGGACGGGACTAGCGGGAGGCGAGCAGTACTTC
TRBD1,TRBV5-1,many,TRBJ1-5,CASSQGERVKEPQHF,TGCGCCAGCAGCCAGGGGGAGCGGGTTAAGGAGCCCCAGCATTTT
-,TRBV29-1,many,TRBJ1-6,CSVIPRGLDSPLHF,TGCAGCGTTATCCCCCGAGGGTTGGATTCACCCCTCCACTTT
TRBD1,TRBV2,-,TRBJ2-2,CASSLTGGIGGELFF,TGTGCCAGCTCCCTTACAGGGGGCATCGGCGGGGAGCTGTTTTTT
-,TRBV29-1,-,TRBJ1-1,CSVERAAAFF,TGCAGCGTTGAACGCGCCGCAGCTTTCTTT
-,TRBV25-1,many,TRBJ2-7,CASSDRGRTYEQYF,TGTGCCAGCAGTGATCGGGGACGGACCTACGAGCAGTACTTC
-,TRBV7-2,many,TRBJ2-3,CASSLSRPSGTQYF,TGTGCCAGCAGCTTAAGTCGGCCGTCCGGTACGCAGTATTTT
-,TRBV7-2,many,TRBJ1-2,CASSPTTVGRYTF,TGTGCCAGCAGCCCTACGACAGTAGGACGCTACACCTTC
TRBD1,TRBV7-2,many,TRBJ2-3,CASSLAGTGLADTQYF,TGTGCCAGCAGCTTAGCGGGGACAGGGTTAGCAGATACGCAGTATTTT
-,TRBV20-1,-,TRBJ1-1,CSANPGPTTAFF,TGCAGTGCTAATCCGGGACCTACTACGGCTTTCTTT